These 20 T cell receptor beta chains share one sample of origin, sequenced in a study of CD4 and CD8 cells across lung adenocarcinoma regions. TCRdb analysed the PCR reads with MiXCR anew, one entry per CDR3 protein. The sample consists of some 8,000 distinct CDR3 sequences, about 51% of them appearing once. The material sequenced was CD8+ T cells from the center of a lung tumor. These TCRs come from a female donor with lung adenocarcinoma. The CD4 and CD8 labels of this study may be unreliable.

V gene TRBV5-6 combines with J gene TRBJ2-3; tentatively, D is TRBD2 (6 bases). The CDR3 totals 15 residues. CDR1 and CDR2 from the germline V gene are SGHDT and YYEEEE. Trimming removed 3 bases from V and 2 bases from J, with 13 bases in between. The CDR3 DNA reads TGTGCCAGCAGCTCTGTCGGAGGGCTCACAGATACGCAGTATTTT. It encodes CASSSVGGLTDTQYF.

The chain has TRBV12-5 and TRBJ2-1; 16 positions match TRBD2. This CDR3 is 22 amino acids long. CDR1 is LGHNT, CDR2 FRNRAP, per germline. V lost 2 bases to trimming and J lost 7 bases; unmatched junction nucleotides: 20. The CDR3 DNA follows: TGTGCTAGTGGTTTGCCATCAACGGGGGGGACTAGCGGGAGGGCCGGGGCTAATGAGCAGTTCTTC. Translating gives CASGLPSTGGTSGRAGANEQFF.

The rearrangement links TRBV6-1 to TRBJ2-4, with a tentative D call TRBD1 (5 bases). The J call may be faulty, since TRBJ2-1 better matches the DNA end. CDR1 is MNHNS and CDR2 is SASEGT in the germline V gene. This CDR3 region has 16 residues. The CDR3 nucleotides are TGTGCCAGCAGGTCAGGGAATACAGTGAGCAACGATACGCAGTTCTTC. This codes for CASRSGNTVSNDTQFF.

For this clonotype: A much larger clone sits a single nucleotide away, making a read error possible. This is likely a read error, given that the CDR3 carries no conserved phenylalanine or tryptophan at its end. V is TRBV7-6 and J is TRBJ2-1; D not resolved. The germline V and J ends were trimmed by 1 base and 0 bases, with 16 bases remaining between them. This CDR3 comprises 18 residues. Per germline, CDR1 SGHVS and CDR2 FNYEAQ. CDR3 sequence (DNA): TGTGCCAGCAGCTTAGTCTCCGTCCGGGCGAGCTCCTACAATGAGCAGTTCTTA. Translation: CASSLVSVRASSYNEQFL.

This clonotype is termed medium-sized. The chain has TRBV7-8 and TRBJ2-1, with 12 bases fitting TRBD2. The CDR3 runs to 19 residues. Looked up from germline, CDR1 is SGHVS and CDR2 is FQNEAQ. J lost 13 bases, V lost 0 bases, and 19 bases had no gene match. CDR3: CASSLASGLAGPKGETQFF. The CDR3 DNA reads as TGTGCCAGCAGCTTAGCCTCTGGACTAGCGGGACCCAAGGGGGAGACCCAGTTCTTC.

This sequence joins TRBV7-9 and TRBJ2-1; D is uncertain. The germline V and J ends were trimmed by 5 bases and 4 bases, with 6 bases remaining between them. Germline assignment: CDR1 SEHNR and CDR2 FQNEAQ (reference sequence). The CDR3 covers 12 residues. The CDR3 DNA follows: TGTGCCAGCAGCATTGGTTACAATGAGCAGTTCTTC. Translation: CASSIGYNEQFF.

A note on this clonotype: At one boundary the junction diverges from the germline segment, which might be a read error. V and J are TRBV6-5 and TRBJ2-3; no firm D call. This CDR3 is built from 13 residues. Germline loops: CDR1 MNHEY, CDR2 SVGAGI. CDR3 amino acids: CASSYSFADTQYF. CDR3 coding DNA: TGTGCCAGCAGTTACTCCTTCGCCGATACGCAGTACTTT.

This chain uses TRBV12-3 or TRBV12-4 with TRBJ2-3, with 10 bases lining up with TRBD1. The CDR3 sequence is 14 residues long. V lost 4 bases, J lost 3 bases, and 1 base stayed unmatched. The CDR3 reads CASSSGQGTDTQYF. In DNA, the CDR3 is TGTGCCAGCAGTTCGGGACAGGGGACAGATACGCAGTATTTT.

Relative to its sample, this clonotype is medium-sized. The V gene is TRBV6-1, the J gene TRBJ1-4, with no clear D. V gave up 1 base and J gave up 5 bases, with 14 bases separating them. The V gene's germline CDR1 is MNHNS and CDR2 SASEGT. The CDR3 is made up of 16 amino acids. In nucleotides, the CDR3 is TGTGCCAGCAGTGAAGGATCCTTCCCGAGAAATGAAAAACTGTTTTTT. This codes for CASSEGSFPRNEKLFF.

This clonotype was detected only once. At one end, the junction sequence differs from germline, possibly due to a read error. The chain is built from TRBV12-5 and TRBJ2-3; 14 nucleotides line up with TRBD2. Germline loops: CDR1 LGHNT, CDR2 FRNRAP. The CDR3 runs 17 residues. The CDR3 coding sequence is TGTGCTAGTGCCTCCCCCGGGACTAGCGGGAGCACAGATGAGCAGTTCTTT. It is translated as CASASPGTSGSTDEQFF.

Within the sample, this clonotype is medium-sized. The chain employs TRBV6-1 and TRBJ1-2, with D perhaps matching TRBD1 (6 bases). CDR3 length equals 13 residues. Germline CDR1 reads MNHNS; CDR2 reads SASEGT. V lost 3 bases, J lost 5 bases, and 10 bases lay in between. The CDR3 DNA reads as TGTGCCAGCAGTGATACAGGGTCTTATGGCTACACCTTC. Protein: CASSDTGSYGYTF.

This clonotype was observed at least ten times. The chain carries TRBV7-9 and TRBJ2-1; D is unresolved. V shed 4 bases and J shed 9 bases, with 10 bases lying between them. The length of the CDR3 is 12 residues. The V gene's germline CDR1 is SEHNR and CDR2 FQNEAQ (reference sequence). The chain's CDR3 is CASSYPQVEQFF. CDR3 nucleotide sequence: TGTGCCAGCAGCTACCCCCAGGTTGAGCAGTTCTTC. Supplemented by reference TRBV7-9 and TRBJ2-1, the full variable domain reads DTGVSQNPRHKITKRGQNVTFRCDPISEHNRLYWYRQTLGQGPEFLTYFQNEAQLEKSRLLSDRFSAERPKGSFSTLEIQRTEQGDSAMYLCASSYPQVEQFFGPGTRLTVL.

Comment on this clonotype: The junction differs from germline at one of its ends, possibly a read error. This chain connects TRBV7-6 to TRBJ2-2; 7 positions agree with TRBD1. This CDR3 comprises 14 residues. Germline CDR1 SGHVS, CDR2 FNYEAQ. In nucleotides, the CDR3 is TGTCTCAGCATCCTGGGGGTAAACACAGGGGAGCTGTATTTT. This codes for CLSILGVNTGELYF.

This clonotype came up many times. The chain combines TRBV28 with TRBJ2-1; D is unclear. Germline V gene sequence: CDR1 MDHEN, CDR2 SYDVKM. The CDR3 covers 16 residues. The V end lost 5 bases, the J end lost 0 bases, and 14 bases lay between the germline ends. The CDR3 loop is CASSDLEGASYNEQFF. In DNA, the CDR3 is TGTGCCAGCAGTGACCTCGAAGGAGCCTCCTACAATGAGCAGTTCTTC.

The rearrangement uses TRBV6-1 and TRBJ2-4, with TRBD2 as a possible D gene (5 bases). Judging by the DNA end, TRBJ2-3 fits better; the J call may be wrong. The CDR3 totals 11 residues. Germline V gene data show CDR1 as MNHNS and CDR2 as SASEGT. CDR3 nucleotides: TGTGCCAGTGGAGCGGCAGACATTCAGTATTTT. Its protein product is CASGAADIQYF.

On this clonotype: The junction shows a germline mismatch at one end, possibly a read error. The chain carries TRBV12-3 or TRBV12-4 and TRBJ2-3; 8 bases agree with TRBD2. The CDR3 runs to 14 residues. CDR3 bases: TGTGCGAGGAGCGGGGGCCGTGCGGGAGAGACCCAGTATTTC. It encodes CARSGGRAGETQYF.

This clonotype was counted many times. A much larger clonotype is one base distant, so this may be a read error. The chain links TRBV27 to TRBJ2-1; D is possibly TRBD1 (5 bases). The V and J ends lost 3 bases and 10 bases respectively, with 10 bases between them. The CDR3 sequence is 12 residues long. Germline CDR1 and CDR2: MNHEY and SMNVEV (reference sequence). The CDR3 loop is CASSFQGAEQFF. CDR3 bases: TGTGCCAGCAGTTTTCAAGGGGCCGAGCAGTTCTTC.

The chain employs TRBV6-1 and TRBJ2-4; TRBD2 aligns across 9 bases. TRBJ2-1 explains the end of the DNA better; the J call may be wrong. Germline CDR1 is MNHNS and CDR2 is SASEGT. This CDR3 has 16 residues. CDR3 bases: TGTGCCAGCGCGGGCTCCGGGGGCGGGGGGGCTGACACCCAGTTCTTC. Encoded protein: CASAGSGGGGADTQFF.

Regarding this clonotype: One end of the junction fails to match germline, which may point to a read error. This sequence joins TRBV7-8 and TRBJ2-5; a possible D gene is TRBD1 (6 bases). CDR3 length: 14 amino acids. The V gene's germline CDR1 is SGHVS and CDR2 FQNEAQ. This CDR3 reads CASSAGQLPKTQYF. CDR3 DNA: TGTGCCAGCAGCGCTGGACAGCTTCCCAAGACGCAGTACTTC.

Comment on this clonotype: Compared with germline, one end of the junction differs, possibly owing to a read error. The chain carries TRBV7-2 and TRBJ2-5; D remains unclear. CDR3 length: 14 residues. The germline V gene encodes CDR1 SGHTA and CDR2 FQGNSA. Written as DNA, the CDR3 is TGTGCCAGCACCTTCGTAGGTAGCAAAGAGACGCAGTATTTC. Its translation is CASTFVGSKETQYF. Based on the CDR3 plus reference TRBV7-2 and TRBJ2-5, the full variable domain is GAGVSQSPSNKVTEKGKDVELRCDPISGHTALYWYRQSLGQGLEFLIYFQGNSAPDKSGLPSDRFSAERTGGSVSTLTIQRTQQEDSAVYLCASTFVGSKETQYFGPGTRLLVL.